This T cell receptor beta chain was recorded in a study of identical twins. General study points: Zero-insertion analyses might be partly confounded by invariant T cells like MAIT and iNKT.

Concerning this clonotype itself: Its antigen is unidentified.

From the 5' RACE reads, TCRdb called clonotypes with MiXCR, one entry per CDR3 protein. Of around 550,000 distinct CDR3 sequences in the sample, approximately 16% were seen once. This sample was also put to use in a study of yellow fever vaccine responses in identical twins.

This TCR was sampled from a woman aged 18 to 35 in good health. Sequencing used CD4+ T cells sorted from blood.

The chain's CDR3 is CASRRTGSSYEQYV. DNA for the CDR3: TGTGCCAGCAGGCGGACAGGGAGCTCCTACGAGCAGTACGTC. This rearrangement joins TRBV5-8 to TRBJ2-7; 8 nucleotides align to TRBD1. Germline V gene sequence: CDR1 SGHTS, CDR2 YDEGEE. V lost 5 bases, J lost 0 bases, and 4 bases stayed unmatched. The CDR3 spans 14 residues.